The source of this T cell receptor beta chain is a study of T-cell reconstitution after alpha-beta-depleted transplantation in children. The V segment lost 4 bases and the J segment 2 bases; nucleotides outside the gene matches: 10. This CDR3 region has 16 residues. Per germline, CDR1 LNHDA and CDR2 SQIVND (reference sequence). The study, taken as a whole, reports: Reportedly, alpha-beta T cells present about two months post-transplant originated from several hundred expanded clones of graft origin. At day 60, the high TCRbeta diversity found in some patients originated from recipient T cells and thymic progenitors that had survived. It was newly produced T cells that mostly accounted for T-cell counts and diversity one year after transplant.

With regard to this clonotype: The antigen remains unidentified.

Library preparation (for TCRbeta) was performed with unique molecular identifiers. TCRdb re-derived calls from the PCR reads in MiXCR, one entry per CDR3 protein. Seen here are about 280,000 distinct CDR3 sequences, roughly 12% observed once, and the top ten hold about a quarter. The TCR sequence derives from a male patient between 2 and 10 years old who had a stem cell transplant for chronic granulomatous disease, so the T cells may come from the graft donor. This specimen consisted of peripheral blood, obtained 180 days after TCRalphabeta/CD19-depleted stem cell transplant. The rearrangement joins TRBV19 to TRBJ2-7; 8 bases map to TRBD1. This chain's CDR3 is CASSRTAGGDAYEQYF. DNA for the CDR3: TGTGCCAGTAGTAGGACCGCAGGGGGCGACGCCTACGAGCAGTACTTC.